These 10 T cell receptor beta chains came from one sample sequenced in a study of T cells in Graves' hyperthyroidism and ophthalmopathy. RNA transcripts were the template for amplifying TCR beta CDR3 regions. The TCR CDR3 was amplified in a first-round RT-PCR using the HTBI primer set. Via MiXCR, TCRdb re-called the multiplex PCR reads, giving one row per CDR3 protein. The table lists over 350,000 distinct CDR3 sequences, around 15% of them singletons. The sample comprised blood. These receptors were taken from a man aged 18 to 29 with Graves' ophthalmopathy.

This clonotype appeared many times. This chain joins TRBV6-1 and TRBJ2-7, with D tentatively TRBD1 (6 bases). The CDR3 loop spans 16 amino acids. V was trimmed by 5 bases and J by 3 bases, leaving 20 bases between them. The V gene's germline CDR1 is MNHNS and CDR2 SASEGT. The CDR3 coding sequence is TGTGCCAGCAGTTATGACATTCAGGGGACCAACTACGAGCAGTACTTC. Translating it yields CASSYDIQGTNYEQYF.

This clonotype was counted between two and nine times. The rearrangement links TRBV19 to TRBJ1-2; 7 nucleotides agree with TRBD1. Germline V CDR1 and CDR2: LNHDA, SQIVND (reference sequence). The CDR3 consists of 15 residues. V trimming: 5 bases; J trimming: 0 bases; junction bases outside the gene matches: 6. The CDR3 protein is CASSDRDRPNYGYTF. Here the CDR3 DNA reads TGTGCCAGTAGTGACCGGGACAGACCTAACTATGGCTACACCTTC.

This sequence joins TRBV19 and TRBJ2-1, with D maybe TRBD2 (6 bases). CDR1 and CDR2 (germline): LNHDA, SQIVND (reference sequence). V was trimmed by 9 bases and J by 6 bases, leaving 18 bases between them. CDR3 size: 14 residues. The CDR3 sequence is CASLGRGPLNEQFF. The CDR3 coding sequence is TGTGCCAGCCTCGGGCGGGGTCCACTCAATGAGCAGTTCTTC.

The chain uses TRBV19 and TRBJ1-1; the D gene is possibly TRBD1 (5 bases). Germline V gene sequence: CDR1 LNHDA, CDR2 SQIVND (reference sequence). The CDR3 runs 14 residues. The germline V and J ends were trimmed by 3 bases and 1 base, with 9 bases remaining between them. The CDR3 spells CASSMSGRNTEAFF. Here the CDR3 DNA reads TGTGCCAGTAGTATGTCAGGGCGGAACACTGAAGCTTTCTTT.

This clonotype was seen many times. This sequence joins TRBV6-1 and TRBJ2-3, with 9 bases lining up with TRBD1. The germline V gene encodes CDR1 MNHNS and CDR2 SASEGT. V trimming: 4 bases; J trimming: 0 bases; junction bases outside the gene matches: 2. The CDR3 spans 15 residues. In DNA form, the CDR3 reads TGTGCCAGCAGTGTAGGACAGGGGAGCACAGATACGCAGTATTTT. It codes for CASSVGQGSTDTQYF.

Only a few counts were recorded for this clonotype. The V call is TRBV7-9, the J call TRBJ2-3; D is uncertain. With 6 bases removed from V and 3 bases from J, the gap between germline ends came to 10 bases. This CDR3 contains 13 residues. Germline CDR1 SEHNR, CDR2 FQNEAQ (reference sequence). CDR3 sequence: CASSFRVTDTQYF. As DNA, the CDR3 is TGTGCCAGCAGTTTTAGGGTAACAGATACGCAGTATTTT.

The genes are TRBV5-6 and TRBJ2-2; 7 nucleotides align to TRBD2. V trimming: 7 bases; J trimming: 2 bases; junction bases outside the gene matches: 8. Looked up from germline, CDR1 is SGHDT and CDR2 is YYEEEE. The CDR3 covers 15 residues. CDR3 residues: CASLGGTTNTGELFF. In DNA form, the CDR3 reads TGTGCCAGCCTCGGAGGGACTACCAACACCGGGGAGCTGTTTTTT.

The sample holds many counts of this clonotype. This chain links TRBV6-6 with TRBJ2-3; either TRBD1 or TRBD2 may fit D (6 bases each). CDR3 length: 17 amino acids. Germline lookup yields CDR1 MNHNY and CDR2 SVGAGI (reference sequence). Trimming left V 0 bases short and J 2 bases short, with 15 bases between. CDR3 sequence reads: CASSYSWGANPTDTQYF. CDR3 sequence (DNA): TGTGCCAGCAGTTACTCTTGGGGGGCGAATCCCACAGATACGCAGTATTTT.

V gene TRBV12-3 or TRBV12-4 combines with J gene TRBJ2-1; 15 positions match TRBD2. J gave up 1 base and V 4 bases, and 8 bases lay outside the gene matches. The CDR3 is 19 residues long. CDR3 sequence: CASSSPGLAGGNSYNEQFF. Written as DNA, the CDR3 is TGTGCCAGCAGTTCCCCGGGACTAGCGGGAGGTAATTCCTACAATGAGCAGTTCTTC.

Only a few counts were recorded for this clonotype. This chain joins TRBV6-1 and TRBJ1-4; TRBD1 might be the D (6 bases). The CDR3 spans 14 residues. Trimming took off 6 bases at V and 6 bases at J, with 14 bases between the two ends. Germline lookup yields CDR1 MNHNS and CDR2 SASEGT. The CDR3 DNA follows: TGTGCCAGCAGCCAAAGGGGGGAGTATGAAAAACTGTTTTTT. Amino acid sequence: CASSQRGEYEKLFF.